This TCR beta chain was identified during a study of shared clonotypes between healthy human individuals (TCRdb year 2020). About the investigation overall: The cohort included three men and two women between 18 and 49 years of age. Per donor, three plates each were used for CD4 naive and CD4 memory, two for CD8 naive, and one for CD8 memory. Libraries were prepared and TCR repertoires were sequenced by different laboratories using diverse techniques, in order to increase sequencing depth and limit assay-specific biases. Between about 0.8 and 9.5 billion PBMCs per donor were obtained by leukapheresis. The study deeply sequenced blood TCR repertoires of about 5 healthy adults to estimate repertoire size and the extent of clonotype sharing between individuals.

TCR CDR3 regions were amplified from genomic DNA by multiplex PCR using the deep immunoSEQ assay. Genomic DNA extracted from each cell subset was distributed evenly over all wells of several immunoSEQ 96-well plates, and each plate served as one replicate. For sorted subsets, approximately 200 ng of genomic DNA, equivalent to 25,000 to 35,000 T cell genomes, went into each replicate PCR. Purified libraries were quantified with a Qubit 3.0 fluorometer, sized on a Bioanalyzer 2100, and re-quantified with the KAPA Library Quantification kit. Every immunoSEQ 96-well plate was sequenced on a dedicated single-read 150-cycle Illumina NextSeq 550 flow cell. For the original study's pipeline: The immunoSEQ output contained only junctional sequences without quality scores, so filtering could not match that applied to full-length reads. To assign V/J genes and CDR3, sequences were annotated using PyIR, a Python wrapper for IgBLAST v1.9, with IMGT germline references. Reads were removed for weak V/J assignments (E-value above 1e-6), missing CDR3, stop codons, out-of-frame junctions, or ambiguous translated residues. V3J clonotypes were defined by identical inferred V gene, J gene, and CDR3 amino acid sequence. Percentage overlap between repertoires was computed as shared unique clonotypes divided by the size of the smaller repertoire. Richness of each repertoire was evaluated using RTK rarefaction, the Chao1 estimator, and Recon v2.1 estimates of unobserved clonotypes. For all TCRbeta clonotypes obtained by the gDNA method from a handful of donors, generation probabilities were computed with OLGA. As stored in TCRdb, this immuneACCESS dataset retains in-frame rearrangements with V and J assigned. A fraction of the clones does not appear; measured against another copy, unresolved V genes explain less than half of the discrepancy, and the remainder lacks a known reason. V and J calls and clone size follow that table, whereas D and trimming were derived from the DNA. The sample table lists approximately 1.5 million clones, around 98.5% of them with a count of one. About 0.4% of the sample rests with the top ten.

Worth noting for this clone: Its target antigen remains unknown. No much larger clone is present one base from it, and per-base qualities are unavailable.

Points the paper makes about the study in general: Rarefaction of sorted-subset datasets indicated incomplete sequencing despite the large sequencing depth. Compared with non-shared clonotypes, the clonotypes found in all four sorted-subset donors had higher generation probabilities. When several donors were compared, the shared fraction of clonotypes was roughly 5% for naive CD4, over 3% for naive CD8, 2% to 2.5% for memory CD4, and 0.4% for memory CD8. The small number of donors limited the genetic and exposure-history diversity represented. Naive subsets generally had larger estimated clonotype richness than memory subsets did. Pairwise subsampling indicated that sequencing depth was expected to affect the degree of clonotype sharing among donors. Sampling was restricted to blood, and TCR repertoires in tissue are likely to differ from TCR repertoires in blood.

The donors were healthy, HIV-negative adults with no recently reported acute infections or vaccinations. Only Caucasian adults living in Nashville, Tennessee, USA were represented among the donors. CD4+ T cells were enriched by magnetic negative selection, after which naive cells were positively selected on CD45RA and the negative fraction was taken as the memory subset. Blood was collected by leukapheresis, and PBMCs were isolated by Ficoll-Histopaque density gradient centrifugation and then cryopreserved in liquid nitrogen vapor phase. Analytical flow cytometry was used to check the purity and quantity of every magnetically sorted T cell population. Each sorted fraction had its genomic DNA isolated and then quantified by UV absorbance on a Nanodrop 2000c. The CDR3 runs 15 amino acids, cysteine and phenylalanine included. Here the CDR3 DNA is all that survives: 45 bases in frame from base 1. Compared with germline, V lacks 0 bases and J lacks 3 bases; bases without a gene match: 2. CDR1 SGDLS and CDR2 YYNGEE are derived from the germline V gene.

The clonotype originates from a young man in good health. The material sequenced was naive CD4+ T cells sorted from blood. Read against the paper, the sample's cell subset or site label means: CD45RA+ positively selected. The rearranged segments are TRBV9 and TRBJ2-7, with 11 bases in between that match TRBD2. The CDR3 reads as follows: CASSVGTSGYYEQYF. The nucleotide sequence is TGTGCCAGCAGCGTAGGGACTAGCGGGTACTACGAGCAGTACTTC.